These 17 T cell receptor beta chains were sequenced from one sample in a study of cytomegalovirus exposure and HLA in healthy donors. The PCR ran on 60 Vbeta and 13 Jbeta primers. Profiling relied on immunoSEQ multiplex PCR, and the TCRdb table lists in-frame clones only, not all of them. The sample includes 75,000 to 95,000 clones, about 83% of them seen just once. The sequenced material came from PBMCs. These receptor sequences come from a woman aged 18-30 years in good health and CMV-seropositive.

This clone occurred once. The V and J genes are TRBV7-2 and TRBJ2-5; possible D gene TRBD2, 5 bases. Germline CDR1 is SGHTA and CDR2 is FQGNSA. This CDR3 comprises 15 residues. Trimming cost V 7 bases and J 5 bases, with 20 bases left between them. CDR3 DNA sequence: TGTGCCAGCACCTCCGGGAATGACGTTTGGGAGACCCAGTACTTC. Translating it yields CASTSGNDVWETQYF.

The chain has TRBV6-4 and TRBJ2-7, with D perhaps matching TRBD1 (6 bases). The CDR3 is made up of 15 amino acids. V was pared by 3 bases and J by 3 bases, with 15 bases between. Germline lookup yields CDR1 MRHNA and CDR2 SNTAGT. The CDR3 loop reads CASSEGFGGGYEQYF. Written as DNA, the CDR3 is TGTGCCAGCAGTGAGGGTTTTGGGGGCGGCTACGAGCAGTACTTC.

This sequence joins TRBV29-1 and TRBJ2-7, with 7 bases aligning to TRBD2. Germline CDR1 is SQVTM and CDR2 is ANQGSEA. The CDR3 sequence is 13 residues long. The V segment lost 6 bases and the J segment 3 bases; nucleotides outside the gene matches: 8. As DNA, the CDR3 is TGCAGCGTATCCCCTACTAGCGTCTACGAGCAGTACTTC. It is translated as CSVSPTSVYEQYF.

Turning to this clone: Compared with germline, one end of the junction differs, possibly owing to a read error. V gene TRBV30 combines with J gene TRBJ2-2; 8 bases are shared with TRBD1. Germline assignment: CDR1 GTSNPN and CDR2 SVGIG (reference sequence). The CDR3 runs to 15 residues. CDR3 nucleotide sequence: TGTGCCTGGAGTTGGCCAGGGGAGATTACAGGGGGGCTGTTTTTT. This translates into CAWSWPGEITGGLFF.

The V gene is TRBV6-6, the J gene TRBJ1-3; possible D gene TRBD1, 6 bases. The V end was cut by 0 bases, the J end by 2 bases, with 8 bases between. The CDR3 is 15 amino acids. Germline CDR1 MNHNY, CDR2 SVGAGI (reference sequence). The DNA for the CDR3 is TGTGCCAGCAGTTACTCTGGGACAACTGGAAACACCATATATTTT. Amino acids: CASSYSGTTGNTIYF.

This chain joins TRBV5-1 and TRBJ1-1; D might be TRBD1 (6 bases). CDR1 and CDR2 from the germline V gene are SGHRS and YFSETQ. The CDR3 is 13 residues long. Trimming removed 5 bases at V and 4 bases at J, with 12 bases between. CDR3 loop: CASSWDIPTEAFF. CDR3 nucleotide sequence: TGCGCCAGCAGTTGGGACATTCCCACTGAAGCTTTCTTT.

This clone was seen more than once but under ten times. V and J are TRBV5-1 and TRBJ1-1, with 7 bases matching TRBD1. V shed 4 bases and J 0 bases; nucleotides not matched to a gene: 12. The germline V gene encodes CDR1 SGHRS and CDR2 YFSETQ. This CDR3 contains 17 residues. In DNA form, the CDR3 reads TGCGCCAGCAGCAGAAGCAGGGGGATCGGGCTGAACACTGAAGCTTTCTTT. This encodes CASSRSRGIGLNTEAFF.

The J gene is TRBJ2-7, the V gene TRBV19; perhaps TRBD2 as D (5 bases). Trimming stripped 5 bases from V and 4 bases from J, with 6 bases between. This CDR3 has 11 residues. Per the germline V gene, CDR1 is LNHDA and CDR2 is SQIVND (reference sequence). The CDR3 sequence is CASSSGYEQYF. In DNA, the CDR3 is TGTGCCAGTAGTTCGGGGTACGAGCAGTACTTC.

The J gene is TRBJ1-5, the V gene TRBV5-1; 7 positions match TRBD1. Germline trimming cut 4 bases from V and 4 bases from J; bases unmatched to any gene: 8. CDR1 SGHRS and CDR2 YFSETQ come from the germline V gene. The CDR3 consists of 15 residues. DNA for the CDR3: TGCGCCAGCAGCCCGTCCGGGACAGCTAATCAGCCCCAGCATTTT. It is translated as CASSPSGTANQPQHF. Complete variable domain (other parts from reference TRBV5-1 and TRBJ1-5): KAGVTQTPRYLIKTRGQQVTLSCSPISGHRSVSWYQQTPGQGLQFLFEYFSETQRNKGNFPGRFSGRQFSNSRSEMNVSTLELGDSALYLCASSPSGTANQPQHFGDGTRLSIL.

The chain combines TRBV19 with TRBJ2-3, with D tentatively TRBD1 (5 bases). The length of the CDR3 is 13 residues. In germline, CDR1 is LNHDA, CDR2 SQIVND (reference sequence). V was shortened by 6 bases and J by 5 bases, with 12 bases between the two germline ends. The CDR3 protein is CASRHGQGDTQYF. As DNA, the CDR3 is TGTGCCAGTAGACATGGGCAGGGAGATACGCAGTATTTT.

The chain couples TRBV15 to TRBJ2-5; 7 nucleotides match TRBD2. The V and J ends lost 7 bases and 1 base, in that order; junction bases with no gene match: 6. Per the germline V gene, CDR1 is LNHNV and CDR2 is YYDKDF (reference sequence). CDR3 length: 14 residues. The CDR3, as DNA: TGTGCCACCAAGGTCACGGGAGGCCAAGAGACCCAGTACTTC. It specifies CATKVTGGQETQYF.

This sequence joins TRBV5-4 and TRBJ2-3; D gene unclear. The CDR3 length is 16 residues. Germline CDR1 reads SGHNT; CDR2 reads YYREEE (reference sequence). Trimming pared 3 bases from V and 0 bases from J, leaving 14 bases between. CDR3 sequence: CASSSPPYSSTDTQYF. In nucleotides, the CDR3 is TGTGCCAGCAGCTCCCCACCTTACTCTAGCACAGATACGCAGTATTTT. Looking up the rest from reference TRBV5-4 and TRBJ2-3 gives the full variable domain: ETGVTQSPTHLIKTRGQQVTLRCSSQSGHNTVSWYQQALGQGPQFIFQYYREEENGRGNFPPRFSGLQFPNYSSELNVNALELDDSALYLCASSSPPYSSTDTQYFGPGTRLTVL.

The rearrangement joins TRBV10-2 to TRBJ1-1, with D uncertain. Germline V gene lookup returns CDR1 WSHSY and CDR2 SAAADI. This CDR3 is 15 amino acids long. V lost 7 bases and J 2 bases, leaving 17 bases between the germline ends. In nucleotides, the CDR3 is TGCGCCAGCATGGGGAGGGATGTTAGAAACACTGAAGCTTTCTTT. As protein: CASMGRDVRNTEAFF.

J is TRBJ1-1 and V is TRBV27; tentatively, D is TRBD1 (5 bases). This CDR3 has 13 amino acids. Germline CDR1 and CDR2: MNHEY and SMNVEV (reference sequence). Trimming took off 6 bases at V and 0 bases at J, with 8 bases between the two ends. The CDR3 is CASRVGVNTEAFF. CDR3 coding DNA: TGTGCCAGCAGGGTAGGGGTGAACACTGAAGCTTTCTTT.

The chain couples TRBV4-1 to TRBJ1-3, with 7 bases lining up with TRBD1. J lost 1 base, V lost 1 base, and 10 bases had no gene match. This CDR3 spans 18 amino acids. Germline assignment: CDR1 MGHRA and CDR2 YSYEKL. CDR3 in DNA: TGCGCCAGCAGCCAAGGGTTTGGGTCAGGGGGGTCTGGAAACACCATATATTTT. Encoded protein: CASSQGFGSGGSGNTIYF.

In DNA, the CDR3 is TGTGCCACCAGCAGAGATCCCAACCTTCTCGGGACAGAGAATGAAAAACTGTTTTTT. It is translated as CATSRDPNLLGTENEKLFF. V usage is TRBV15 and J usage is TRBJ1-4, with 7 positions matching TRBD1. Germline V gene sequence: CDR1 LNHNV, CDR2 YYDKDF (reference sequence). The CDR3 totals 19 residues. V lost 0 bases, J lost 5 bases, and 15 bases stayed unmatched.

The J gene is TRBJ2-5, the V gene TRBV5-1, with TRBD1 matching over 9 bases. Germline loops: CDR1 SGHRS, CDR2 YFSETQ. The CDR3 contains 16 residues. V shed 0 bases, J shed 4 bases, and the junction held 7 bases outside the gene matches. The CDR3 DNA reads TGCGCCAGCAGCTTGGGAAATACAGGGGGCGTAGAGACCCAGTACTTC. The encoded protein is CASSLGNTGGVETQYF.